A single sample gave rise to the 20 T cell receptor beta chains below, sequenced in a study of identifying expanded T cells in peripheral blood. Profiling relied on immunoSEQ multiplex PCR, and the TCRdb table lists in-frame clones only, not all of them. The sample has 85,000 to 100,000 clones, 70% to 90% seen once. Input material: blood. The source of these receptors is a person aged 18 to 69 in good health.

The V call is TRBV4-1, the J call TRBJ2-5, with D hard to call. The CDR3 extends over 11 amino acids. Trimming shortened V by 0 bases and J by 9 bases, and 5 bases separated the two germline ends. Germline CDR1 reads MGHRA; CDR2 reads YSYEKL. The CDR3 spells CASSQDRAQYF. DNA for the CDR3: TGCGCCAGCAGCCAAGATCGGGCCCAGTACTTC.

The chain carries TRBV18 and TRBJ1-1, with 8 bases that match TRBD1. The V gene's germline CDR1 is KGHSH and CDR2 LQKENI. V dropped 4 bases and J dropped 2; count of bases not matched to a gene: 6. The CDR3 extends over 15 amino acids. CDR3 sequence reads: CASSLTGQGNTEAFF. CDR3 nucleotides: TGTGCCAGCTCACTAACCGGACAGGGAAACACTGAAGCTTTCTTT.

The V and J genes are TRBV11-1 and TRBJ1-2; 9 bases map to TRBD1. Trimming cost V 5 bases and J 0 bases; bases outside gene matches: 13. The CDR3 covers 18 residues. CDR1 and CDR2 (germline): SGHAT, FQDESV (reference sequence). CDR3 region: CASSPDRDREDPNYGYTF. The CDR3, as DNA: TGTGCCAGCAGCCCTGACCGGGACAGGGAAGATCCTAACTATGGCTACACCTTC.

The chain carries TRBV29-1 and TRBJ2-4; 7 nucleotides match TRBD1. The CDR3 spans 12 residues. The J segment lost 7 bases and the V segment lost 7 bases, leaving 7 bases of the junction unmatched. The germline gives CDR1 SQVTM, CDR2 ANQGSEA. CDR3 coding DNA: TGCAGCGGACGAGGGGGCCCGAACATTCAGTACTTC. Translating gives CSGRGGPNIQYF.

The rearrangement links TRBV6-5 to TRBJ1-1; D call uncertain. The germline CDR1 and CDR2 sequences are MNHEY and SVGAGI. V was cut by 5 bases and J by 8 bases, with 9 bases left in between. This CDR3 contains 11 residues. The CDR3 DNA follows: TGTGCCAGCAGTCGGTCACGGGAAGCTTTCTTT. Translation: CASSRSREAFF.

The rearrangement links TRBV6-4 to TRBJ2-5, with D possibly TRBD2 on 5 matching bases. The germline V and J ends were trimmed by 11 bases and 1 base, with 17 bases remaining between them. CDR1 and CDR2 from the germline V gene are MRHNA and SNTAGT. The CDR3 consists of 14 residues. CDR3 protein: CASPTRVSQETQYF. The CDR3 DNA sequence: TGTGCCTCCCCTACTAGAGTCTCCCAAGAGACCCAGTACTTC.

The chain employs TRBV28 and TRBJ1-2; D unresolved. Between the trimmed V and J ends, which lost 7 bases and 2 bases, there was a span of 8 bases. Germline V gene lookup returns CDR1 MDHEN and CDR2 SYDVKM. CDR3 length equals 12 residues. The chain's CDR3 is CASTPRNYGYTF. In nucleotides, the CDR3 is TGTGCCAGCACTCCCAGGAACTATGGCTACACCTTC.

The genes are TRBV9 and TRBJ2-1; 9 bases fit TRBD2. V was pared by 3 bases and J by 8 bases, with 9 bases of the junction left unmatched. The CDR3 is 15 residues long. Germline lookup yields CDR1 SGDLS and CDR2 YYNGEE. Here the CDR3 DNA reads TGTGCCAGCAGCGGACGGGGGACTAGCTTCGATGAGCAGTTCTTC. Translation: CASSGRGTSFDEQFF.

The rearrangement joins TRBV10-1 to TRBJ2-2; 9 nucleotides align to TRBD1. The CDR3 covers 15 residues. Germline loops: CDR1 WNHNN, CDR2 SYGVQD (reference sequence). V shed 1 base and J 4 bases; nucleotides not matched to a gene: 1. CDR3 nucleotides: TGCGCCAGCAGTGAGTTACAGGGGGCCACCGGGGAGCTGTTTTTT. Protein: CASSELQGATGELFF.

The V gene is TRBV10-3, the J gene TRBJ1-2; no clear D. Germline CDR1 ENHRY, CDR2 SYGVKD. This CDR3 region has 17 residues. Trimming cost V 2 bases and J 4 bases, with 20 bases left between them. The CDR3 DNA is TGTGCCATCAGTGAGCCACTACCCTCGGACCCCGTCTATGGCTACACCTTC. This codes for CAISEPLPSDPVYGYTF.

The rearrangement uses TRBV28 and TRBJ2-1, with 7 bases aligning to TRBD2. The CDR3 contains 16 residues. With V trimmed by 0 bases and J by 4 bases, 6 bases remained unmatched. Germline assignment: CDR1 MDHEN and CDR2 SYDVKM. The CDR3 coding sequence is TGTGCCAGCAGTTTATGGGAGCGGGATGTGTACAATGAGCAGTTCTTC. Translation gives CASSLWERDVYNEQFF.

V is TRBV7-9 and J is TRBJ1-6, with unresolved D. The V end lost 2 bases, the J end lost 8 bases, and 10 bases lay between the germline ends. The length of the CDR3 is 14 residues. Per germline, CDR1 SEHNR and CDR2 FQNEAQ (reference sequence). The CDR3 here is CASSLSGVDSPLHF. CDR3 sequence (DNA): TGTGCCAGCAGCTTAAGCGGGGTTGATTCACCCCTCCACTTT.

The V gene is TRBV29-1, the J gene TRBJ1-2, with 9 bases matching TRBD1. This CDR3 has 13 amino acids. Germline V CDR1 and CDR2: SQVTM, ANQGSEA. V lost 6 bases, J lost 5 bases, and 7 bases stayed unmatched. CDR3 in amino acids: CSVAPGQGYGYTF. The CDR3 DNA follows: TGCAGCGTAGCACCGGGACAGGGATATGGCTACACCTTC.

As DNA, the CDR3 is TGCGCCAGCAGCCCCACGGCAGGACTAGGGCCAGAGACCCAGTACTTC. Its translation is CASSPTAGLGPETQYF. The chain is built from TRBV5-1 and TRBJ2-5; 7 nucleotides agree with TRBD2. The CDR3 is made up of 16 amino acids. V dropped 4 bases and J dropped 4; count of bases not matched to a gene: 13. Germline CDR1 and CDR2: SGHRS and YFSETQ.

The rearrangement joins TRBV6-4 to TRBJ1-4; possible D gene TRBD1, 5 bases. The V end was cut by 6 bases, the J end by 3 bases, with 14 bases between. CDR3 length: 15 residues. Germline assignment: CDR1 MRHNA and CDR2 SNTAGT. The CDR3 region has the DNA TGTGCCAGCAGCCCTGACAGCTCTCCTAATGAAAAACTGTTTTTT. Protein product: CASSPDSSPNEKLFF.

V is TRBV7-3 and J is TRBJ2-7; the D is unclear. V was cut by 5 bases and J by 1 base, with 3 bases left in between. This CDR3 region has 11 residues. Germline CDR1 is SGHTA and CDR2 is FQGTGA. This CDR3 reads CASSGSYEQYF. The CDR3 DNA reads as TGTGCCAGCAGCGGTTCCTACGAGCAGTACTTC.

By share, this clone ranks as medium-sized. The rearrangement links TRBV6-1 to TRBJ2-7; the D gene is possibly TRBD1 (6 bases). CDR1 is MNHNS, CDR2 SASEGT, per germline. The V gene lost 0 bases and the J gene lost 0 bases, with 9 bases spanning the gap. The CDR3 extends over 15 amino acids. The chain's CDR3 is CASSEAQDSSYEQYF. CDR3 nucleotide sequence: TGTGCCAGCAGTGAAGCGCAGGACAGCTCCTACGAGCAGTACTTC.

There are a few counts of this clone. The chain has TRBV6-6 and TRBJ1-2; TRBD1 might be the D (6 bases). Deletions cut 2 bases from V and 4 bases from J, with 17 bases between. Germline V gives CDR1 MNHNY, CDR2 SVGAGI (reference sequence). The CDR3 is made up of 16 amino acids. The CDR3, as DNA: TGTGCCAGCAGTTACAACAGGGAGTACCAGCCCTATGGCTACACCTTC. Translating gives CASSYNREYQPYGYTF.

The chain links TRBV4-2 to TRBJ1-6, with D perhaps matching TRBD1 (5 bases). This CDR3 spans 17 amino acids. CDR1 is LGHNA and CDR2 is YNFKEQ in the germline V gene. With 0 bases removed from V and 1 base from J, the gap between germline ends came to 10 bases. CDR3 bases: TGTGCCAGCAGCCAAGATAGCAGACAGTCCTATAATTCACCCCTCCACTTT. Amino acids: CASSQDSRQSYNSPLHF.

This clone occurred a few times. The gene calls are TRBV10-1 and TRBJ2-7, with 12 bases lining up with TRBD2. Germline-derived CDR1 and CDR2 are WNHNN and SYGVQD (reference sequence). Trimming took 2 bases from V and 10 from J; bases not matched to a gene: 3. This CDR3 has 13 residues. The CDR3 DNA follows: TGCGCCAGCAGTGAGACACTAGCGGGAGGACAGTACTTC. Protein sequence: CASSETLAGGQYF.